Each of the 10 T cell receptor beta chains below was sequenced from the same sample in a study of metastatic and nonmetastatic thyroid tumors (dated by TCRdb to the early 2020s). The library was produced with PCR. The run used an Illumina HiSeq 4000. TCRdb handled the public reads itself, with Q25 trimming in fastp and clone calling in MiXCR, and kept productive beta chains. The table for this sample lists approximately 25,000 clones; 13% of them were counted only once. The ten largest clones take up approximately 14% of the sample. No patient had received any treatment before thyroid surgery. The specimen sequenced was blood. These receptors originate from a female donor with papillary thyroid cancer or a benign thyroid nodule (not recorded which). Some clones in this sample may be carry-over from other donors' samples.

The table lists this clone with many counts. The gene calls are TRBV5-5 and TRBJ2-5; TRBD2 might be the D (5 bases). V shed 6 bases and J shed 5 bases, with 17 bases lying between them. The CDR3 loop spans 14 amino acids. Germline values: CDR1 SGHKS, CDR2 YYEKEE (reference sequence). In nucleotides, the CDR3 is TGTGCCAGCATAGGGAGCGCTAGCTGGGAGACCCAGTACTTC. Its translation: CASIGSASWETQYF.

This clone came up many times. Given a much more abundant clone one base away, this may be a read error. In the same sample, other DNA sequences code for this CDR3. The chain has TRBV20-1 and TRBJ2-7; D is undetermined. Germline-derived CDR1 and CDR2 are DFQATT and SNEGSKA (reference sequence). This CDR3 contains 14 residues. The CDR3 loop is CSARDPFSAYEQYF. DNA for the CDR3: TGCAGTGCCAGAGATCCATTCTCCGCCTACGAGCAGTACTTC.

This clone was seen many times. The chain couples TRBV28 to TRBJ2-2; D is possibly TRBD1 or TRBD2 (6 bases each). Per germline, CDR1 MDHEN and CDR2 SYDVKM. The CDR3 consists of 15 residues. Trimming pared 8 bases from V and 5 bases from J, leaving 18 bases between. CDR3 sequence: CASSRGGTMTGELFF. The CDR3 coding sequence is TGTGCCAGCTCGCGGGGCGGGACAATGACCGGGGAGCTGTTTTTT.

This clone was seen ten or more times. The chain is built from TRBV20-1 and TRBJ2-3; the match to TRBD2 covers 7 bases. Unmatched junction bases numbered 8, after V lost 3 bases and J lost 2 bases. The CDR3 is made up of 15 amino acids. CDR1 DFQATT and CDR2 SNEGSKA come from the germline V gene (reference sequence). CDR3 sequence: CSARAVGRATDTQYF. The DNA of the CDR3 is TGCAGTGCTAGGGCTGTAGGGAGGGCCACAGATACGCAGTATTTT.

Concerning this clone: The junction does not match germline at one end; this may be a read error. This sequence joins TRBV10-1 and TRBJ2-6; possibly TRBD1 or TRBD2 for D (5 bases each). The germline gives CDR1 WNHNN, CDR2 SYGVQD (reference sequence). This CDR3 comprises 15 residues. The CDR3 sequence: CASSKRSSGANVLTF. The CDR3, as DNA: TGCGCCAGCAGTAAGCGGAGCTCTGGGGCCAACGTCCTAACTTTC.

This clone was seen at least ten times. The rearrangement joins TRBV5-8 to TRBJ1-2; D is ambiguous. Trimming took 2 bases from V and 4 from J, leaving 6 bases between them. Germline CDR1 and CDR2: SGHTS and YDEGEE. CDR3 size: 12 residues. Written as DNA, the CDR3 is TGTGCCAGCAGCTTCCGGAGCTATGGCTACACCTTC. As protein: CASSFRSYGYTF.

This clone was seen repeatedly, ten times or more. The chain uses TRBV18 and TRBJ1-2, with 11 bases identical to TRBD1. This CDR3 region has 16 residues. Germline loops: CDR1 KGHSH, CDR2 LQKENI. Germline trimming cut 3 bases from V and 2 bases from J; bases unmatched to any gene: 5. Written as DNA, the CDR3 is TGTGCCAGCTCACCTTCCGGGACAGGGGGGAACTATGGCTACACCTTC. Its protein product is CASSPSGTGGNYGYTF.

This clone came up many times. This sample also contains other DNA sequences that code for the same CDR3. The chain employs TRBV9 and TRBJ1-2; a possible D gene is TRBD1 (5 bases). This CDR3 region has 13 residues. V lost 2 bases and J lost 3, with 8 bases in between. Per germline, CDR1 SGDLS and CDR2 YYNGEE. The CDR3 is CASSVGGDYGYTF. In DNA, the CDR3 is TGTGCCAGCAGCGTGGGGGGGGACTATGGCTACACCTTC.

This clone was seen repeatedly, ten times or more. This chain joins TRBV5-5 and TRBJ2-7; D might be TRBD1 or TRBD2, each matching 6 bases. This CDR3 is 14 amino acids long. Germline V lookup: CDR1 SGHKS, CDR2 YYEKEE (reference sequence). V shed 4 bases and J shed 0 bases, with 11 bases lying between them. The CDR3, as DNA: TGTGCCAGCAGCGCGGGGACAACCTCCTACGAGCAGTACTTC. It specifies CASSAGTTSYEQYF.

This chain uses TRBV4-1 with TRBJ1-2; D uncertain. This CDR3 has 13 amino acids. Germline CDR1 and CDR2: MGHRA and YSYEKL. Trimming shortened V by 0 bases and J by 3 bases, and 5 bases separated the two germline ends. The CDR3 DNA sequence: TGCGCCAGCAGCCAAGAGACTTACTATGGCTACACCTTC. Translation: CASSQETYYGYTF.